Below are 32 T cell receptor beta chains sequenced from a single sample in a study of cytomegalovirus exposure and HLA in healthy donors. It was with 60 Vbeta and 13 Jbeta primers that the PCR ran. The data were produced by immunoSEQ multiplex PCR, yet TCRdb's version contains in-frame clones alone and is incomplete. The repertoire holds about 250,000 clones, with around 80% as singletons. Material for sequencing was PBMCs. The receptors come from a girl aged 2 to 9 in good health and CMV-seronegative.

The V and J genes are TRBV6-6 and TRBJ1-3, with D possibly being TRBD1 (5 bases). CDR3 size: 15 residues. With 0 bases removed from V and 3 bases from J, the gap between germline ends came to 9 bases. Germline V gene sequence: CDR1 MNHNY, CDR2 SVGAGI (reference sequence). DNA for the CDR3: TGTGCCAGCAGTTACTCGAATAGGGGTGGAAACACCATATATTTT. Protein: CASSYSNRGGNTIYF.

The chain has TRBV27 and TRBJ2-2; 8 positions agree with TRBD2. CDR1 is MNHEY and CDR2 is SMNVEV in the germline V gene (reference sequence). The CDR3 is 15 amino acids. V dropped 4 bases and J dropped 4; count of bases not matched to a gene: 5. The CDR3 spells CASSWTGGRTGELFF. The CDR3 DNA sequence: TGTGCCAGCAGTTGGACGGGGGGGCGCACCGGGGAGCTGTTTTTT.

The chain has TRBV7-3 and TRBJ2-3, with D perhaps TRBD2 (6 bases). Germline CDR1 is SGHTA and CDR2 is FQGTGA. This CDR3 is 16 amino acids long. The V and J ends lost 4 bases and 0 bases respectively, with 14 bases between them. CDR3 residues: CASSSRRGTSTDTQYF. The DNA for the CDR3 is TGTGCCAGCAGCTCACGGCGGGGAACTAGCACAGATACGCAGTATTTT.

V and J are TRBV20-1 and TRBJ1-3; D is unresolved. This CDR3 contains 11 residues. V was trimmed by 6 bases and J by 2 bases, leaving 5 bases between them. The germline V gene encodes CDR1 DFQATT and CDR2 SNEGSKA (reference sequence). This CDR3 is CSAGAGNTIYF. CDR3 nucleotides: TGCAGTGCGGGAGCTGGAAACACCATATATTTT.

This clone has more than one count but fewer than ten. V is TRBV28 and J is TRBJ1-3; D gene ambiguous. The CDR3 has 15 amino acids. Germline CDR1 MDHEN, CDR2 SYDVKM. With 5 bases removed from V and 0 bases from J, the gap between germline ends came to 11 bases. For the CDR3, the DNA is TGTGCCAGCAGTGCTAGCGGGATCTCTGGAAACACCATATATTTT. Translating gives CASSASGISGNTIYF.

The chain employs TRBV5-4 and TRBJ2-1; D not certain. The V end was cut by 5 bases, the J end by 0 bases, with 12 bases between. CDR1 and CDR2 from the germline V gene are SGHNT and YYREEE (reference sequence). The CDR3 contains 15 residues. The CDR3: CASRPDFSSYNEQFF. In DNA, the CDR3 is TGTGCCAGCAGACCCGACTTTAGCTCCTACAATGAGCAGTTCTTC.

The CDR3 nucleotides are TGTGCCAGTATGGCTCGGCAGGGGCGCACCGGGGAGCTGTTTTTT. It yields the protein CASMARQGRTGELFF. This chain connects TRBV19 to TRBJ2-2, with D perhaps matching TRBD1 (6 bases). Germline values: CDR1 LNHDA, CDR2 SQIVND (reference sequence). The CDR3 has 15 residues. Trimming took off 7 bases at V and 4 bases at J, with 16 bases between the two ends.

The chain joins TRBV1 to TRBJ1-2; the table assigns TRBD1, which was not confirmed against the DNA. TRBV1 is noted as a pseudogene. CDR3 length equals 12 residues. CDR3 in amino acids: CTSSRGQYGYTF. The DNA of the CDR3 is TGCACCAGCAGCCGCGGACAGTATGGCTACACCTTC.

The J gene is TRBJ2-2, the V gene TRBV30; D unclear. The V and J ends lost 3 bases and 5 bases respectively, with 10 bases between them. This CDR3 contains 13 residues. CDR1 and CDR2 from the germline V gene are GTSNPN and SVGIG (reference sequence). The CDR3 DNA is TGTGCCTGGAGGGATTGGAGAACCGGGGAGCTGTTTTTT. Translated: CAWRDWRTGELFF.

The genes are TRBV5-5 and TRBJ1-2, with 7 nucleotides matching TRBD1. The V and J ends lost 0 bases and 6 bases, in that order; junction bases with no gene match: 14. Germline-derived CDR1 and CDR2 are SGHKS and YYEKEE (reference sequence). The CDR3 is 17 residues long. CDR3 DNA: TGTGCCAGCAGCTTGGCCCTCACAATACAGGGGTTTAATGGCTACACCTTC. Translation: CASSLALTIQGFNGYTF.

CDR3 coding DNA: TGCGCCAGCAGCCAGGTACTAGCGGGAGGGCCCTACGAGCAGTACTTC. The encoded protein is CASSQVLAGGPYEQYF. The V call is TRBV4-1, the J call TRBJ2-7, with 13 bases identical to TRBD2. The germline CDR1 and CDR2 sequences are MGHRA and YSYEKL. The CDR3 extends over 16 amino acids. After removal of 3 bases from V and 2 bases from J, the junction contained 4 bases not matched to a gene.

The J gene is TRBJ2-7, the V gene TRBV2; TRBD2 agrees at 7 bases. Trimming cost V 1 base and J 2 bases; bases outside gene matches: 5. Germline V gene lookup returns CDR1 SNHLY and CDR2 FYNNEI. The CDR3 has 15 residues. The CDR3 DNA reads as TGTGCCAGCAGTGAAGGCGGGACTACAACCTACGAGCAGTACTTC. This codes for CASSEGGTTTYEQYF.

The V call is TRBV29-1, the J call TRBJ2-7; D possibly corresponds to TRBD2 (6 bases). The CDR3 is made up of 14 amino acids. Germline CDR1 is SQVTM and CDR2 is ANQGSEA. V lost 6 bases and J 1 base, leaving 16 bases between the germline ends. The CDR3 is CSVLRDSQSYEQYF. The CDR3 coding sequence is TGCAGCGTCCTCCGGGACTCTCAGTCCTACGAGCAGTACTTC.

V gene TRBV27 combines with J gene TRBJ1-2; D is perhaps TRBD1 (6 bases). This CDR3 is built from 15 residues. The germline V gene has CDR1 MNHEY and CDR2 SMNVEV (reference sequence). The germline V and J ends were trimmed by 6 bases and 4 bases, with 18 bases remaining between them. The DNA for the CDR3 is TGTGCCAGCAGCCAAGGACAGCCAAGCAGCTATGGCTACACCTTC. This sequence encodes CASSQGQPSSYGYTF.

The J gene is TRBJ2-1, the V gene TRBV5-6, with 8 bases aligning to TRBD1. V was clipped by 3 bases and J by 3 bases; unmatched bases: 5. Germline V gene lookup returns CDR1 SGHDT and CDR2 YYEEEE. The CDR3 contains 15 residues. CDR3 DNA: TGTGCCAGCAGCTACGGGACAGGTTTCTACAATGAGCAGTTCTTC. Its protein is CASSYGTGFYNEQFF. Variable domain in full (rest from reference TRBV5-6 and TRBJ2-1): DAGVTQSPTHLIKTRGQQVTLRCSPKSGHDTVSWYQQALGQGPQFIFQYYEEEERQRGNFPDRFSGHQFPNYSSELNVNALLLGDSALYLCASSYGTGFYNEQFFGPGTRLTVL.

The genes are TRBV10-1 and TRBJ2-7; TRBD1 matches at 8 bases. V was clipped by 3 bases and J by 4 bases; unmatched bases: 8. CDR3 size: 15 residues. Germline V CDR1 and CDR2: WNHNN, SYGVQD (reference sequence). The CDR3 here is CASSDRGRVWYEQYF. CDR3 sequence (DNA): TGCGCCAGCAGTGACAGGGGGCGGGTCTGGTACGAGCAGTACTTC.

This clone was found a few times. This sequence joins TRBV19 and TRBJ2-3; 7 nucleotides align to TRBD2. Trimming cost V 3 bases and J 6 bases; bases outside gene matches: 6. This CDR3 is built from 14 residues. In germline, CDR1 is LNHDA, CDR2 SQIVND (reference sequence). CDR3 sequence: CASSIPWEGDTQYF. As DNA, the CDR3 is TGTGCCAGTAGTATCCCCTGGGAGGGGGATACGCAGTATTTT.

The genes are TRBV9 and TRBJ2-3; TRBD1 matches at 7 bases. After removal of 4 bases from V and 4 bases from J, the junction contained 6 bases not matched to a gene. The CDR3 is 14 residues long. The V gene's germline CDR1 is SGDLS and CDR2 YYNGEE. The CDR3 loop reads CASSFQGVADTQYF. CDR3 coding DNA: TGTGCCAGCAGCTTCCAGGGGGTCGCAGATACGCAGTATTTT. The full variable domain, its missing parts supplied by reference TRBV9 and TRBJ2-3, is DSGVTQTPKHLITATGQRVTLRCSPRSGDLSVYWYQQSLDQGLQFLIQYYNGEERAKGNILERFSAQQFPDLHSELNLSSLELGDSALYFCASSFQGVADTQYFGPGTRLTVL.

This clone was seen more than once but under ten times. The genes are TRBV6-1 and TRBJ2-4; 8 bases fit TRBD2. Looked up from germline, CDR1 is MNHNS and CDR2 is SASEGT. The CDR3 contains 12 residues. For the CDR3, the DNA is TGTGCTACAGCGGGGGATAAAAACATTCAGTACTTC. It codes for CATAGDKNIQYF.

CDR3 nucleotides: TGTGCCAGCAGCGAGCGGATAGACTACAATGAGCAGTTCTTC. Its protein product is CASSERIDYNEQFF. This chain joins TRBV2 and TRBJ2-1, with D perhaps TRBD2 (5 bases). The length of the CDR3 is 14 residues. Deletions cut 6 bases from V and 3 bases from J, with 12 bases between. Germline values: CDR1 SNHLY, CDR2 FYNNEI.

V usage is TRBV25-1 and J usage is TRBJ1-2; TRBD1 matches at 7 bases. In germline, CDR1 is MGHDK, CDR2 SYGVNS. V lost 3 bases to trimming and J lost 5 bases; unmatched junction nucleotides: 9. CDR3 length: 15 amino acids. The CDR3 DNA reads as TGTGCCAGCAGTGATAGACAGGGTGTAGGGTATGGCTACACCTTC. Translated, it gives CASSDRQGVGYGYTF.

CDR3 in amino acids: CASSYGQGLPGYEQYF. CDR3 in DNA: TGTGCCAGCAGTTACGGCCAGGGGTTACCTGGCTACGAGCAGTACTTC. The rearrangement joins TRBV6-5 to TRBJ2-7; tentative D call: TRBD1 (6 bases). This CDR3 region has 16 residues. Between the trimmed V and J ends, which lost 2 bases and 3 bases, there was a span of 17 bases. Germline V gene sequence: CDR1 MNHEY, CDR2 SVGAGI.

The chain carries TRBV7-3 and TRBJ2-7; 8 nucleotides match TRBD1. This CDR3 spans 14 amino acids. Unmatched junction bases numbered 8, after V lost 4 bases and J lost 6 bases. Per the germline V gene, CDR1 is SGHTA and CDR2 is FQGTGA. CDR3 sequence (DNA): TGTGCCAGCAGCTCTATGGACAGGGCCGGCGAGCAGTACTTC. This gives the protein CASSSMDRAGEQYF.

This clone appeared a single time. The CDR3 here is CASSFDINPNQPQHF. CDR3 nucleotides: TGTGCCAGCAGTTTCGACATTAACCCCAACCAGCCCCAGCATTTT. V is TRBV6-5 and J is TRBJ1-5; D unresolved. The CDR3 is 15 residues long. Germline CDR1 is MNHEY and CDR2 is SVGAGI. V was cut by 4 bases and J by 7 bases, with 17 bases left in between.

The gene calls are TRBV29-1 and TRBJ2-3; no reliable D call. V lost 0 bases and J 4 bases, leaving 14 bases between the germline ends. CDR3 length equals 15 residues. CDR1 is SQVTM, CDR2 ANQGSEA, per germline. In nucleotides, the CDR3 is TGCAGCGTTGAAGATCGCGCCCGTGGGCCAGATACGCAGTATTTT. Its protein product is CSVEDRARGPDTQYF.

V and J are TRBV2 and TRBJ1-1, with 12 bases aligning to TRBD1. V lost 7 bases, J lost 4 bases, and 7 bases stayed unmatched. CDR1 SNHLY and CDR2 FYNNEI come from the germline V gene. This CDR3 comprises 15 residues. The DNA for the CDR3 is TGTGCCAGCAACAAAGAGGGACAGGGGGCCACTGAAGCTTTCTTT. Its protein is CASNKEGQGATEAFF.

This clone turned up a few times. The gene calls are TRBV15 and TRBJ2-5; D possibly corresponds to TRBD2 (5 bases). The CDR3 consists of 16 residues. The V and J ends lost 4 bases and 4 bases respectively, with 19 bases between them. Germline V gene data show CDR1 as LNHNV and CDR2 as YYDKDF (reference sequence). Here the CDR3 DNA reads TGTGCCACCAGCAAAACGATAGAGGGCCTCGGAGAGACCCAGTACTTC. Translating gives CATSKTIEGLGETQYF.

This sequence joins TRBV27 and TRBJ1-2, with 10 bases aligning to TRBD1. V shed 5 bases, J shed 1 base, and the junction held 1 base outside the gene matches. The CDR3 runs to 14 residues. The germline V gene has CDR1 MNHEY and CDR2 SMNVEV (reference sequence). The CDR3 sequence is CASSRTGGNYGYTF. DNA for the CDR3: TGTGCCAGCAGTCGGACAGGGGGTAACTATGGCTACACCTTC.

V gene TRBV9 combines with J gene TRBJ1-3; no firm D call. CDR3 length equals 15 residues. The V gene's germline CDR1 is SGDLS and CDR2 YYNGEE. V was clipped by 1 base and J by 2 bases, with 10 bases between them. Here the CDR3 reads CASSVSSLAGNTIYF. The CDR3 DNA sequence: TGTGCCAGCAGCGTATCAAGTTTAGCTGGAAACACCATATATTTT.

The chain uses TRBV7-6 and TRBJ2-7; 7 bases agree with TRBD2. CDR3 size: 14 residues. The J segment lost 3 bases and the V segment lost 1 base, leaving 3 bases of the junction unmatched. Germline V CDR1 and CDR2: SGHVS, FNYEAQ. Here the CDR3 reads CASSLGRGSYEQYF. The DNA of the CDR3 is TGTGCCAGCAGCTTAGGTCGCGGGAGCTACGAGCAGTACTTC.

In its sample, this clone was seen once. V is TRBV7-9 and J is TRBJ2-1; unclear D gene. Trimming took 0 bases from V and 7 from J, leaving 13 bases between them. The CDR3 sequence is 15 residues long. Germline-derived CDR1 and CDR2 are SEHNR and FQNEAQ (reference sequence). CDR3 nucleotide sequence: TGTGCCAGCAGCTTAGCCCGGCAGGTGAATAATGAGCAGTTCTTC. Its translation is CASSLARQVNNEQFF.

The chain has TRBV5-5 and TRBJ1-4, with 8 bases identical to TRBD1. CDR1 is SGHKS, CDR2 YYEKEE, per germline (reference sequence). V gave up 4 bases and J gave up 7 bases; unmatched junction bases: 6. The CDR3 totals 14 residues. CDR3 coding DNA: TGTGCCAGCAGCGAGGACAGGGAAATTGAAAAACTGTTTTTT. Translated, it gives CASSEDREIEKLFF.